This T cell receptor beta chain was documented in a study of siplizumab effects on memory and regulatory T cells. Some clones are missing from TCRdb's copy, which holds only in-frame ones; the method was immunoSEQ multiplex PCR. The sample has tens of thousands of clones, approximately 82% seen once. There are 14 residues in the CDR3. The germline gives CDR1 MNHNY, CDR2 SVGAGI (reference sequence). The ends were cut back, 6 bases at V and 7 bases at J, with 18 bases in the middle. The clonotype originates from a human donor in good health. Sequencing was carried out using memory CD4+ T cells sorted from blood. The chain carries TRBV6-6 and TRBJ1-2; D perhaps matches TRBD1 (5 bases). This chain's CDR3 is CASSPRGTFSGYTF. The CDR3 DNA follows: TGTGCCAGCAGCCCCCGGGGGACGTTCTCTGGCTACACCTTC.